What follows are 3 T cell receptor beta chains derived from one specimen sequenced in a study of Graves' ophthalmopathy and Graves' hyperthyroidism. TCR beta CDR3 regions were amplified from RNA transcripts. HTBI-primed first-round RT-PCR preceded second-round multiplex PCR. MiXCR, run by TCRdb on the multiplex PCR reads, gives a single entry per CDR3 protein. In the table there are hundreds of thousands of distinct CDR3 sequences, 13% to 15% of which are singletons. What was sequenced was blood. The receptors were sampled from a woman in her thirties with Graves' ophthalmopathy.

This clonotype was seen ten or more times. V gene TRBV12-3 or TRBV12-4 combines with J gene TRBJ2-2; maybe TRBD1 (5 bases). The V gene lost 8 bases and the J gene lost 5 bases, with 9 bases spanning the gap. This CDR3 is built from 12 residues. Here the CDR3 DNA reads TGTGCCAGCGCCCCAGGGACCGGGGAGCTGTTTTTT. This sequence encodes CASAPGTGELFF.

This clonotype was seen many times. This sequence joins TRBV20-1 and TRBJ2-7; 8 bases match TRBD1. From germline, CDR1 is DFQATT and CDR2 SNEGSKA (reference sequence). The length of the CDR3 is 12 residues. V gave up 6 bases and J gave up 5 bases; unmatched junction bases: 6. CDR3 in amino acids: CSAPDRVNEQYF. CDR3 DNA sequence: TGCAGTGCGCCGGACAGGGTAAACGAGCAGTACTTC.

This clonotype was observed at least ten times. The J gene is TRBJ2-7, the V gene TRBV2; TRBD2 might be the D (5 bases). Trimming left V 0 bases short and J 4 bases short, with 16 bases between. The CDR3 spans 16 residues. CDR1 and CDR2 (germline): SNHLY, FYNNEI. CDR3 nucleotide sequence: TGTGCCAGCAGTGAAGCGCAGCGGTTGAGCGCTTACGAGCAGTACTTC. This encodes CASSEAQRLSAYEQYF.